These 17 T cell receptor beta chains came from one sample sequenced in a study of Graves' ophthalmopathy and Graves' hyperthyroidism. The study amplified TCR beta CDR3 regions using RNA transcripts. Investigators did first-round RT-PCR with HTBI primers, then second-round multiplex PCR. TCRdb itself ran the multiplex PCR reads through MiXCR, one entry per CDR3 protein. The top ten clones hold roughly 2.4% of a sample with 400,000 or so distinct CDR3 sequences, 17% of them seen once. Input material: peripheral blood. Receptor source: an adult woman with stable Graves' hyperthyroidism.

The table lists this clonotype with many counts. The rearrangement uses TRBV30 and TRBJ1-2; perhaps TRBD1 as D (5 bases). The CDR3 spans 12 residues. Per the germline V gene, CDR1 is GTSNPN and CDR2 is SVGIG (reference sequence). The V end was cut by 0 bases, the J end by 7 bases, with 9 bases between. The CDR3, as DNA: TGTGCCTGGAGTGTGGGGCAGAGTGGCTACACCTTC. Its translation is CAWSVGQSGYTF.

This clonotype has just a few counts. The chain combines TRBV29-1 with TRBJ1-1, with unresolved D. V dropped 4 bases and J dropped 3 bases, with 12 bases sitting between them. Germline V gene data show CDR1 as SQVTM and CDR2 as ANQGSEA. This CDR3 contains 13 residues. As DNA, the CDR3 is TGCAGCGTTGTGCCGGGTGGGGACACTGAAGCTTTCTTT. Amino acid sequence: CSVVPGGDTEAFF. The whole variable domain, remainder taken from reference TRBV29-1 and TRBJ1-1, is SAVISQKPSRDICQRGTSLTIQCQVDSQVTMMFWYRQQPGQSLTLIATANQGSEATYESGFVIDKFPISRPNLTFSTLTVSNMSPEDSSIYLCSVVPGGDTEAFFGQGTRLTVV.

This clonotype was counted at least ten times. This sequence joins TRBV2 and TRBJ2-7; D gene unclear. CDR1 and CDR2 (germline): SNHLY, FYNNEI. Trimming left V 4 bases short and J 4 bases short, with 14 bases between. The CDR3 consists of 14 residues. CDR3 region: CASSAGSPPYEQYF. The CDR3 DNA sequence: TGTGCCAGCAGTGCCGGGTCCCCTCCGTACGAGCAGTACTTC.

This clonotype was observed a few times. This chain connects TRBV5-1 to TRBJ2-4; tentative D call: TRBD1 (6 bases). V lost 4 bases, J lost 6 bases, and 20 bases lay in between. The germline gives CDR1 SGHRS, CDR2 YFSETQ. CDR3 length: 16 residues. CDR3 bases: TGCGCCAGCAGCCCACACCCGACAGGACGAGGAAACATTCAGTACTTC. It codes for CASSPHPTGRGNIQYF. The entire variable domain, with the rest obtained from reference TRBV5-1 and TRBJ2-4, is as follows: KAGVTQTPRYLIKTRGQQVTLSCSPISGHRSVSWYQQTPGQGLQFLFEYFSETQRNKGNFPGRFSGRQFSNSRSEMNVSTLELGDSALYLCASSPHPTGRGNIQYFGAGTRLSVL.

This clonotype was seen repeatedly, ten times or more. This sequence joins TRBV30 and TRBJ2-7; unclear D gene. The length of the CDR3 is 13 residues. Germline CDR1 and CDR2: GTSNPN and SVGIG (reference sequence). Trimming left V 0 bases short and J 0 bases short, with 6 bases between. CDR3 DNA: TGTGCCTGGAGTGTTTTCGGCTCCTACGAGCAGTACTTC. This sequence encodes CAWSVFGSYEQYF.

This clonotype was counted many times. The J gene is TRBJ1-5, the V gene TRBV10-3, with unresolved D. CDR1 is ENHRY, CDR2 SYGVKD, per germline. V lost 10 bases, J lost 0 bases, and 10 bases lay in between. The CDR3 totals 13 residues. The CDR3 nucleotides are TGTGCCACCCGCTTGACTAGCAATCAGCCCCAGCATTTT. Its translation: CATRLTSNQPQHF.

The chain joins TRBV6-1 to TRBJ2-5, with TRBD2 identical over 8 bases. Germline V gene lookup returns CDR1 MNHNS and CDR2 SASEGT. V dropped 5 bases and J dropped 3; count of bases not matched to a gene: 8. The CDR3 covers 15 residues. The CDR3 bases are TGTGCCAGCAGTAGGGGACTAGGGGTGGAAGAGACCCAGTACTTC. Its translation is CASSRGLGVEETQYF.

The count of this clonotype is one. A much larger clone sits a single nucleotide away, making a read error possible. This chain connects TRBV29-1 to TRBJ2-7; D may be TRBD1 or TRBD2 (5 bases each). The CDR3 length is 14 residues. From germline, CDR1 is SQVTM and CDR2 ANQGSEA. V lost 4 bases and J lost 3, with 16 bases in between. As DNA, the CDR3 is TGCAGCGTTGTAGGGTGTAGGGACGGCTACGAGCAGTACTTC. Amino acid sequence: CSVVGCRDGYEQYF.

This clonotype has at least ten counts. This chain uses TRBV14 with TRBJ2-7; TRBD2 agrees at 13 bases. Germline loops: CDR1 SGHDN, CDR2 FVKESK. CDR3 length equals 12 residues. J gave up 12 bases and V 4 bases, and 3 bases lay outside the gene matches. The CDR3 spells CASSPGLAGLYF. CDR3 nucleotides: TGTGCCAGCAGCCCGGGACTAGCGGGACTGTACTTC. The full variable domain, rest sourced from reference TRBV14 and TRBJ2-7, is EAGVTQFPSHSVIEKGQTVTLRCDPISGHDNLYWYRRVMGKEIKFLLHFVKESKQDESGMPNNRFLAERTGGTYSTLKVQPAELEDSGVYFCASSPGLAGLYFGPGTRLTVT.

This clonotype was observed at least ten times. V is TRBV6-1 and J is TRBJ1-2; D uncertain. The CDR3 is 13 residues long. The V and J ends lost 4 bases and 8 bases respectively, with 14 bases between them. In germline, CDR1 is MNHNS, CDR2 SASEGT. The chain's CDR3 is CASSGTGLRGYTF. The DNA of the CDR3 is TGTGCCAGCAGTGGGACCGGCCTTCGGGGCTACACCTTC.

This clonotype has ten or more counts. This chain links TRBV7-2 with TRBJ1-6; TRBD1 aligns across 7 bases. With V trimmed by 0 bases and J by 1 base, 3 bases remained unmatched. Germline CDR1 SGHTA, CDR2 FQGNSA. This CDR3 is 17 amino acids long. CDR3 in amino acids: CASSLAPGGSYNSPLHF. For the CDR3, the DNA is TGTGCCAGCAGCTTAGCCCCAGGGGGATCCTATAATTCACCCCTCCACTTT.

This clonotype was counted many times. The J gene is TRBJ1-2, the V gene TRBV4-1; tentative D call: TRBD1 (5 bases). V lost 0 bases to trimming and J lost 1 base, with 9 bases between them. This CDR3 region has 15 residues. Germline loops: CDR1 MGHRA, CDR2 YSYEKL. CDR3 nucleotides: TGCGCCAGCAGCCAAGAATGGGGGAATAACTATGGCTACACCTTC. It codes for CASSQEWGNNYGYTF.

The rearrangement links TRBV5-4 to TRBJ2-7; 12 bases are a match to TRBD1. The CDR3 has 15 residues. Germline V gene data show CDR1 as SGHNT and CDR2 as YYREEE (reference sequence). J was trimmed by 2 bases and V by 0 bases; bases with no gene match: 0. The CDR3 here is CASSLGDRGPYEQYF. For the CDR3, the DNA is TGTGCCAGCAGCTTGGGGGACAGGGGGCCCTACGAGCAGTACTTC. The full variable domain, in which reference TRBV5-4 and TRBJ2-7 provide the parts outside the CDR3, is ETGVTQSPTHLIKTRGQQVTLRCSSQSGHNTVSWYQQALGQGPQFIFQYYREEENGRGNFPPRFSGLQFPNYSSELNVNALELDDSALYLCASSLGDRGPYEQYFGPGTRLTVT.

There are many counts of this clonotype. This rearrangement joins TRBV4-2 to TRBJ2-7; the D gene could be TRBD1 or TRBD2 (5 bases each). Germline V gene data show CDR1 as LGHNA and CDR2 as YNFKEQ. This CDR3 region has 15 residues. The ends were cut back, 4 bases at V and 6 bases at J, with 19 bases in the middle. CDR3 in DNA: TGTGCCAGCAGCCCCGCGGAGGCCAGGCAGGGCGAGCAGTACTTC. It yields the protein CASSPAEARQGEQYF.

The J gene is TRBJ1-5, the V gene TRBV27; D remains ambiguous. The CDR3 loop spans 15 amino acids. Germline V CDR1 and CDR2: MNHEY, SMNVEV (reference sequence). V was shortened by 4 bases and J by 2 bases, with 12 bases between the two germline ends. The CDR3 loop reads CASSSMGAGNQPQHF. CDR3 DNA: TGTGCCAGCAGTTCGATGGGCGCCGGCAATCAGCCCCAGCATTTT.

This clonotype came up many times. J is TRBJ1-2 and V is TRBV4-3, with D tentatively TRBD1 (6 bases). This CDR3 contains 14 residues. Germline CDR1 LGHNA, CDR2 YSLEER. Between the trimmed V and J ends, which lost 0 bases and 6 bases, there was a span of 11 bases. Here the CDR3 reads CASSQDLTGNGYTF. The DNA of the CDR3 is TGCGCCAGCAGCCAAGATCTAACAGGGAATGGCTACACCTTC.

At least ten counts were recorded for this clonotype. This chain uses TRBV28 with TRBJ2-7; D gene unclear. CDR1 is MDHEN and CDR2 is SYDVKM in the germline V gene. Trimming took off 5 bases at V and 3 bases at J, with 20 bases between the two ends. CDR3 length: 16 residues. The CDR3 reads CASSPLGGRPHYEQYF. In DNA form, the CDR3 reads TGTGCCAGCAGTCCTCTCGGCGGCAGGCCTCACTACGAGCAGTACTTC.